This T cell receptor beta chain was recorded in a study of blood T cell repertoires in COVID-19. At the level of the study: From the United States, Italy and Spain came samples of acute and convalescent COVID-19. The analysed material was cDNA or gDNA that came from T cells, B-cell-depleted T cells, or PBMCs.

Germline CDR1 and CDR2: MNHEY and SVGAGI. The CDR3 is 15 residues long. Between the trimmed V and J ends, which lost 6 bases and 2 bases, there was a span of 13 bases. Original data processing: Cell counts per sample came from amplifying reference gene primers. Method: immunoSEQ multiplex PCR; TCRdb's copy keeps in-frame clones and lacks some. V, J and clone size are taken as reported in that table, and D and trimming were inferred from the DNA itself. There are around 30,000 clones in the sample; approximately 80% occur only once, and roughly 42% lies in the top ten. A few counts support this clone. The clonotype was recovered from a woman at least 80 years old with acute or convalescent COVID-19. The chain recombines TRBV6-5 with TRBJ2-2; D is possibly TRBD1 (5 bases). Specimen: peripheral blood. DNA of the CDR3: TGTGCCAGCAGGTCCCTAGGGGTTAACACCGGGGAGCTGTTTTTT. Its protein is CASRSLGVNTGELFF.